These 7 T cell receptor beta chains originate from one sample sequenced in a study of cytomegalovirus exposure and HLA in healthy donors. With 60 Vbeta and 13 Jbeta primers, the PCR was carried out. Generated by immunoSEQ multiplex PCR, the TCRdb table keeps only in-frame clones and is missing some. The sample contains roughly 150,000 clones, about 85% of which appear only once. The source material was PBMCs. All receptors derive from a woman aged 18-35 years in good health and CMV-seronegative.

The chain couples TRBV7-2 to TRBJ2-3; a weak D match, TRBD2 (6 bases). The CDR3 has 15 amino acids. V lost 1 base to trimming and J lost 3 bases, with 11 bases between them. From germline, CDR1 is SGHTA and CDR2 FQGNSA. CDR3 amino acids: CASSLVAGGTDTQYF. CDR3 DNA sequence: TGTGCCAGCAGCTTAGTCGCCGGGGGTACAGATACGCAGTATTTT.

The chain couples TRBV28 to TRBJ2-1; 7 nucleotides align to TRBD2. This CDR3 region has 14 residues. After removal of 6 bases from V and 7 bases from J, the junction contained 9 bases not matched to a gene. Germline loops: CDR1 MDHEN, CDR2 SYDVKM. The DNA of the CDR3 is TGTGCCAGCAGCCCTTCCCCCGGGGGGAATGAGCAGTTCTTC. It translates to CASSPSPGGNEQFF.

This clone was counted between two and nine times. CDR3 in DNA: TGTGCCAGTAGTATAGTCGTTTGGGGAGATCAGCCCCAGCATTTT. Translation: CASSIVVWGDQPQHF. The V call is TRBV19, the J call TRBJ1-5; the D is unclear. Germline CDR1 reads LNHDA; CDR2 reads SQIVND (reference sequence). The CDR3 totals 15 residues. V lost 1 base to trimming and J lost 5 bases, with 12 bases between them.

V and J are TRBV28 and TRBJ1-2, with D uncertain. The CDR3 has 12 residues. Trimming shortened V by 5 bases and J by 9 bases, and 13 bases separated the two germline ends. Germline lookup yields CDR1 MDHEN and CDR2 SYDVKM. CDR3 in amino acids: CASSVSLGSYTF. As DNA, the CDR3 is TGTGCCAGCAGTGTCTCCCTCGGGAGCTACACCTTC.

The chain joins TRBV27 to TRBJ2-7; maybe TRBD1 (6 bases). From germline, CDR1 is MNHEY and CDR2 SMNVEV (reference sequence). CDR3 length: 12 residues. Trimming removed 9 bases from V and 5 bases from J, with 14 bases in between. CDR3 protein: CARSGTLDEQYF. The DNA for the CDR3 is TGTGCCAGATCAGGGACACTAGACGAGCAGTACTTC.

The V and J genes are TRBV19 and TRBJ1-2; 7 nucleotides match TRBD1. Germline trimming cut 3 bases from V and 2 bases from J; bases unmatched to any gene: 6. The CDR3 sequence is 15 residues long. Looked up from germline, CDR1 is LNHDA and CDR2 is SQIVND (reference sequence). CDR3 sequence (DNA): TGTGCCAGTAGTATCCTTCCGGGACAGAACTATGGCTACACCTTC. It yields the protein CASSILPGQNYGYTF.

The V and J genes are TRBV28 and TRBJ2-2; no reliable D call. V was trimmed by 6 bases and J by 3 bases, leaving 5 bases between them. Germline-derived CDR1 and CDR2 are MDHEN and SYDVKM. The CDR3 totals 12 residues. CDR3 sequence (DNA): TGTGCCAGCAGCCCGGACACCGGGGAGCTGTTTTTT. It encodes CASSPDTGELFF.